A selection of T cell receptor beta chains follows, all from one sample in a study of regulatory T cells in long-lasting Graves disease. In TCRdb, the multiplex PCR reads were re-called with MiXCR into one record per CDR3 protein. The table records around 340,000 distinct CDR3 sequences, around 19% of them present only once. This specimen was peripheral blood mononuclear cells (PBMCs), taken when the disease was refractory, from a patient treated with antithyroid drugs. The source of these receptors is a female donor with Graves disease. The CDR3 runs from the conserved cysteine through the conserved F or W. The D gene is left open where the match is weak. Not every row has a clone size; where given, it reads once, few, many or a size class.

size	D	V	J	CDR3	DNA
-	-	TRBV7-8	TRBJ2-3	CASSLARGRTDTQYF	TGTGCCAGCAGCTTAGCGCGAGGGAGAACAGATACGCAGTATTTT
many	-	TRBV5-1	TRBJ1-2	CASSLSQGANYGYTF	TGCGCCAGCAGCTTGAGCCAGGGAGCTAACTATGGCTACACCTTC
-	-	TRBV20-1	TRBJ1-5	CSAGGGQQPQHF	TGCAGTGCTGGGGGGGGGCAACAGCCCCAGCATTTT
many	-	TRBV9	TRBJ2-7	CASSVAAGVTYEQYF	TGTGCCAGCAGCGTAGCGGCAGGGGTAACCTACGAGCAGTACTTC
-	-	TRBV10-3	TRBJ2-4	CAISESTGSAIQYF	TGTGCCATCAGTGAATCGACAGGCTCCGCAATTCAGTACTTC
many	-	TRBV12-3/TRBV12-4	TRBJ1-1	CASLLRGERTEAFF	TGTGCCAGCCTATTGCGGGGAGAGAGGACTGAAGCTTTCTTT
-	-	TRBV10-1	TRBJ1-5	CASSVGSANQPQHF	TGCGCCAGCAGTGTAGGATCGGCGAATCAGCCCCAGCATTTT
many	TRBD1	TRBV10-3	TRBJ1-2	CAISGDRGFGGYTF	TGTGCCATCAGTGGGGACAGGGGTTTTGGTGGCTACACCTTC
-	TRBD1	TRBV11-2	TRBJ1-5	CASSFGQGAEPQHF	TGTGCCAGCAGCTTCGGACAGGGGGCCGAGCCCCAGCATTTT
few	-	TRBV25-1	TRBJ2-7	CASSDSRDHEQYF	TGTGCCAGCAGTGACTCGAGGGACCACGAGCAGTACTTC